These 9 T cell receptor beta chains came from one sample sequenced in a study of cytomegalovirus exposure and HLA in healthy donors. PCR involved 60 Vbeta and 13 Jbeta primers. Sequencing used immunoSEQ multiplex PCR; TCRdb keeps in-frame clones, though not all of them. The table has 100,000 to 150,000 clones, about 78% seen once. Specimen: PBMCs. Every receptor here comes from a female donor in good health and CMV-seronegative.

The V gene is TRBV7-8, the J gene TRBJ2-1; perhaps TRBD2 as D (5 bases). Trimming removed 1 base at V and 2 bases at J, with 9 bases between. The V gene's germline CDR1 is SGHVS and CDR2 FQNEAQ. This CDR3 spans 15 amino acids. The CDR3 loop is CASSLVQLAYNEQFF. CDR3 in DNA: TGTGCCAGCAGCTTAGTCCAACTAGCCTACAATGAGCAGTTCTTC.

Here the CDR3 reads CASSESAGGVTDTQYF. CDR3 nucleotide sequence: TGCGCCAGCAGTGAGTCTGCGGGGGGGGTCACAGATACGCAGTATTTT. V usage is TRBV10-1 and J usage is TRBJ2-3, with 9 bases that match TRBD2. The V and J ends lost 0 bases and 2 bases, in that order; junction bases with no gene match: 3. CDR3 length equals 16 residues. CDR1 WNHNN and CDR2 SYGVQD come from the germline V gene (reference sequence).

The chain recombines TRBV27 with TRBJ1-2; 7 positions match TRBD1. Germline lookup yields CDR1 MNHEY and CDR2 SMNVEV (reference sequence). V shed 10 bases and J 8 bases; nucleotides not matched to a gene: 10. CDR3 size: 12 residues. The CDR3 sequence: CATGQGVFGYTF. The CDR3 DNA follows: TGTGCCACCGGGCAGGGGGTCTTCGGCTACACCTTC.

The chain is built from TRBV7-3 and TRBJ1-6; the D is unclear. CDR1 is SGHTA, CDR2 FQGTGA, per germline. The V end was cut by 3 bases, the J end by 10 bases, with 7 bases between. This CDR3 contains 12 residues. CDR3 nucleotide sequence: TGTGCCAGCAGCTTTCCAGGCTCACCCCTCCACTTT. Translating gives CASSFPGSPLHF.

The chain recombines TRBV7-9 with TRBJ1-4; TRBD1 might be the D (5 bases). This CDR3 comprises 14 residues. Germline values: CDR1 SEHNR, CDR2 FQNEAQ (reference sequence). V was shortened by 6 bases and J by 5 bases, with 13 bases between the two germline ends. This CDR3 reads CASREDRSNEKLFF. CDR3 nucleotide sequence: TGTGCCAGCAGGGAAGACAGATCCAATGAAAAACTGTTTTTT. Complete variable domain (other parts from reference TRBV7-9 and TRBJ1-4): DTGVSQNPRHKITKRGQNVTFRCDPISEHNRLYWYRQTLGQGPEFLTYFQNEAQLEKSRLLSDRFSAERPKGSFSTLEIQRTEQGDSAMYLCASREDRSNEKLFFGSGTQLSVL.

V usage is TRBV2 and J usage is TRBJ2-5; 10 nucleotides align to TRBD2. Germline loops: CDR1 SNHLY, CDR2 FYNNEI. The CDR3 is 14 residues long. The trim removed 6 bases at V and 4 bases at J, leaving 5 bases unmatched. The CDR3 here is CASSSGGAGETQYF. CDR3 in DNA: TGTGCCAGCAGCAGCGGGGGGGCGGGAGAGACCCAGTACTTC.

The J gene is TRBJ1-1, the V gene TRBV7-8, with 7 bases identical to TRBD1. The V gene's germline CDR1 is SGHVS and CDR2 FQNEAQ. The CDR3 loop spans 13 amino acids. The V and J ends lost 2 bases and 7 bases, in that order; junction bases with no gene match: 4. This CDR3 is CASSLRQGNEAFF. The DNA for the CDR3 is TGTGCCAGCAGCTTACGACAGGGCAATGAAGCTTTCTTT.

This clone has only a few counts. The CDR3 spells CASSNRGPRSPLHF. DNA for the CDR3: TGTGCCAGCAGTAACAGGGGGCCGAGGTCACCCCTCCACTTT. This chain joins TRBV6-5 and TRBJ1-6, with TRBD1 matching over 9 bases. The V and J ends lost 5 bases and 10 bases, in that order; junction bases with no gene match: 6. The CDR3 consists of 14 residues. Germline V lookup: CDR1 MNHEY, CDR2 SVGAGI.

The V gene is TRBV21-1, the J gene TRBJ2-2; the table's D call TRBD2 went unverified against the DNA. TRBV21-1 is recorded as a pseudogene. The CDR3 runs to 16 residues. In nucleotides, the CDR3 is TGTGCCAGCAGCAAACTAGCGGATAGCTCAGGCGGGGAGCTGTTTTTT. Translation gives CASSKLADSSGGELFF.